One and the same sample provided the 20 T cell receptor beta chains below, sequenced in a study of blood T cell repertoires in COVID-19. Only in-frame clones appear in the TCRdb table, and some are missing; sequencing was by immunoSEQ multiplex PCR. The sample lists some 270,000 clones, 65% to 90% occurring once. Material for sequencing was PBMCs or T cells enriched from blood (not recorded which). The receptors here all came from a woman aged 45-60 years with acute COVID-19.

The CDR3 nucleotides read TGTGCCAGCAGCCCCACCCCGTGGACTGATGAAGCTTTCTTT. Translated: CASSPTPWTDEAFF. This chain connects TRBV9 to TRBJ1-1; no reliable D call. This CDR3 contains 14 residues. V was cut by 4 bases and J by 7 bases, with 17 bases left in between. Per the germline V gene, CDR1 is SGDLS and CDR2 is YYNGEE.

This clone occurred once. The rearrangement joins TRBV9 to TRBJ1-4; a weak D match, TRBD1 (6 bases). V was trimmed by 4 bases and J by 7 bases, leaving 20 bases between them. The CDR3 totals 16 residues. Per germline, CDR1 SGDLS and CDR2 YYNGEE. CDR3 sequence reads: CASSPRFPQGGEKLFF. In DNA, the CDR3 is TGTGCCAGCAGCCCTCGTTTCCCACAGGGTGGTGAAAAACTGTTTTTT.

V usage is TRBV18 and J usage is TRBJ1-3, with no clear D. The V gene's germline CDR1 is KGHSH and CDR2 LQKENI. The germline V and J ends were trimmed by 6 bases and 0 bases, with 15 bases remaining between them. The CDR3 extends over 16 amino acids. This CDR3 is CASSNAGVSSGNTIYF. The CDR3 region has the DNA TGTGCCAGCTCCAACGCCGGGGTATCCTCTGGAAACACCATATATTTT.

The CDR3 DNA sequence: TGTGCCAGCAGCTTAACGACAGGGGTCAATCAGCCCCAGCATTTT. As protein: CASSLTTGVNQPQHF. The V gene is TRBV7-2, the J gene TRBJ1-5, with 8 bases matching TRBD1. Unmatched junction bases numbered 3, after V lost 2 bases and J lost 3 bases. Germline V gene data show CDR1 as SGHTA and CDR2 as FQGNSA. CDR3 length: 15 amino acids.

This clone was detected only a few times. In the same sample, other DNA sequences code for this CDR3. The chain couples TRBV4-3 to TRBJ1-2, with D unclear. CDR1 is LGHNA, CDR2 YSLEER, per germline. Trimming took off 0 bases at V and 0 bases at J, with 8 bases between the two ends. The CDR3 sequence is 15 residues long. CDR3 sequence: CASSQDVGANYGYTF. The CDR3 DNA follows: TGCGCCAGCAGCCAAGATGTCGGTGCTAACTATGGCTACACCTTC.

V is TRBV19 and J is TRBJ1-1; D is undetermined. The CDR3 has 13 residues. Trimming removed 6 bases from V and 5 bases from J, with 13 bases in between. Germline V gene lookup returns CDR1 LNHDA and CDR2 SQIVND (reference sequence). CDR3 nucleotide sequence: TGTGCCAGTAGCTCGACTGTGAGTACTGAAGCTTTCTTT. It is translated as CASSSTVSTEAFF.

This chain uses TRBV19 with TRBJ1-2, with TRBD1 matching 12 bases. Unmatched junction bases numbered 6, after V lost 6 bases and J lost 7 bases. The CDR3 length is 14 residues. The germline V gene encodes CDR1 LNHDA and CDR2 SQIVND (reference sequence). Written as DNA, the CDR3 is TGTGCCAGTAGCGAGGGACAGGGGGCTCGTGGCTACACCTTC. This codes for CASSEGQGARGYTF.

This clone appeared a few times. Other DNA sequences in the same sample also yield this CDR3. This chain joins TRBV19 and TRBJ1-2, with TRBD1 matching 9 bases. Germline V lookup: CDR1 LNHDA, CDR2 SQIVND (reference sequence). Trimming at V came to 6 bases and at J to 6 bases, leaving 5 bases not matched to a gene. The CDR3 loop spans 13 amino acids. This chain's CDR3 is CASRPGQGHGYTF. The CDR3 DNA reads as TGTGCCAGTAGGCCGGGACAGGGACATGGCTACACCTTC.

There are a few counts of this clone. V gene TRBV5-1 combines with J gene TRBJ2-2, with D perhaps matching TRBD1 (5 bases). The CDR3 is made up of 15 amino acids. Germline CDR1 reads SGHRS; CDR2 reads YFSETQ. V shed 4 bases and J shed 6 bases, with 16 bases lying between them. The CDR3 protein is CASSRDRIVSGELFF. The DNA for the CDR3 is TGCGCCAGCAGCCGTGACAGAATTGTGTCCGGGGAGCTGTTTTTT.

The V call is TRBV3-1 (or the pseudogene TRBV3-2), the J call TRBJ1-3; D not resolved. Looked up from germline, CDR1 is LGHDT and CDR2 is YNNKEL (reference sequence). The ends were cut back, 1 base at V and 0 bases at J, with 16 bases in the middle. This CDR3 comprises 18 residues. CDR3: CASSQGSQFLLSGNTIYF. CDR3 nucleotide sequence: TGTGCCAGCAGCCAAGGATCCCAATTTTTACTCTCTGGAAACACCATATATTTT.

This chain uses TRBV18 with TRBJ1-2; possible D gene TRBD1, 6 bases. The CDR3 is made up of 14 amino acids. The V end lost 3 bases, the J end lost 0 bases, and 8 bases lay between the germline ends. The germline V gene encodes CDR1 KGHSH and CDR2 LQKENI. As DNA, the CDR3 is TGTGCCAGCTCACCGACAGGAACTAACTATGGCTACACCTTC. Amino acid sequence: CASSPTGTNYGYTF.

The gene calls are TRBV2 and TRBJ2-3, with D maybe TRBD2 (6 bases). Looked up from germline, CDR1 is SNHLY and CDR2 is FYNNEI. The CDR3 is made up of 15 amino acids. Between the trimmed V and J ends, which lost 2 bases and 4 bases, there was a span of 13 bases. The CDR3 nucleotides are TGTGCCAGCAGTGAATATGGGAGGAGCGCAGATACGCAGTATTTT. Protein product: CASSEYGRSADTQYF.

This chain uses TRBV30 with TRBJ1-2; D is undetermined. Germline V gene data show CDR1 as GTSNPN and CDR2 as SVGIG (reference sequence). This CDR3 spans 14 amino acids. V was pared by 3 bases and J by 8 bases, with 19 bases between. The CDR3 DNA sequence: TGTGCCTGGAGCCAGGCCCCTTCATTAGACGGCTACACCTTC. Amino acids: CAWSQAPSLDGYTF.

This clone showed up just a few times. The V call is TRBV19, the J call TRBJ1-5; 9 bases line up with TRBD1. The CDR3 is made up of 17 amino acids. CDR1 and CDR2 (germline): LNHDA, SQIVND (reference sequence). Trimming cost V 4 bases and J 2 bases; bases outside gene matches: 9. The CDR3 DNA reads TGTGCCAGTAGTACCTGGGGACAGGGAAGGGGCAATCAGCCCCAGCATTTT. It yields the protein CASSTWGQGRGNQPQHF.

This clone was seen once. The rearrangement joins TRBV5-6 to TRBJ2-3, with TRBD2 matching 13 bases. Trimming cost V 4 bases and J 2 bases; bases outside gene matches: 13. Germline CDR1 SGHDT, CDR2 YYEEEE. The CDR3 has 19 amino acids. The CDR3 sequence is CASSTAGLAGEGPTDTQYF. CDR3 DNA sequence: TGTGCCAGCAGCACCGCCGGACTAGCGGGGGAGGGACCCACAGATACGCAGTATTTT.

The rearrangement joins TRBV6-5 to TRBJ1-2; possibly TRBD1 for D (5 bases). CDR3 size: 12 residues. Trimming pared 8 bases from V and 5 bases from J, leaving 12 bases between. CDR1 and CDR2 (germline): MNHEY, SVGAGI. The CDR3 coding sequence is TGTGCCAGCCAGCTTCAGGGTTATGGCTACACCTTC. Translation gives CASQLQGYGYTF.

CDR3 bases: TGTGCCAGCAGCTCCGGACAGGGAGCTAATGAAAAACTGTTTTTT. This gives the protein CASSSGQGANEKLFF. The chain recombines TRBV13 with TRBJ1-4; TRBD1 agrees at 8 bases. Germline V gene data show CDR1 as PRHDT and CDR2 as FYEKMQ (reference sequence). J was trimmed by 3 bases and V by 4 bases; bases with no gene match: 4. There are 15 residues in the CDR3.

The chain has TRBV19 and TRBJ1-2; a weak D match, TRBD1 (5 bases). The germline gives CDR1 LNHDA, CDR2 SQIVND (reference sequence). The V and J ends lost 7 bases and 1 base respectively, with 22 bases between them. The CDR3 consists of 17 residues. The CDR3 region is CASTRGEGSTVNYGYTF. Written as DNA, the CDR3 is TGTGCCAGTACCCGGGGGGAAGGGTCGACCGTTAACTATGGCTACACCTTC.

The chain joins TRBV6-6 to TRBJ1-4; tentatively, D is TRBD1 (5 bases). Germline CDR1 and CDR2: MNHNY and SVGAGI (reference sequence). The CDR3 length is 16 residues. Trimming took off 6 bases at V and 2 bases at J, with 16 bases between the two ends. CDR3 sequence: CASSPRGASTNEKLFF. DNA for the CDR3: TGTGCCAGCAGCCCGCGTGGGGCTTCGACTAATGAAAAACTGTTTTTT.

This clone was counted only a few times. The V gene is TRBV7-9, the J gene TRBJ2-5, with 10 bases fitting TRBD2. Unmatched junction bases numbered 10, after V lost 5 bases and J lost 4 bases. Per the germline V gene, CDR1 is SEHNR and CDR2 is FQNEAQ (reference sequence). The CDR3 loop spans 16 amino acids. CDR3: CASSPGLAGGGETQYF. CDR3 coding DNA: TGTGCCAGCAGCCCCGGGTTAGCGGGGGGTGGAGAGACCCAGTACTTC.